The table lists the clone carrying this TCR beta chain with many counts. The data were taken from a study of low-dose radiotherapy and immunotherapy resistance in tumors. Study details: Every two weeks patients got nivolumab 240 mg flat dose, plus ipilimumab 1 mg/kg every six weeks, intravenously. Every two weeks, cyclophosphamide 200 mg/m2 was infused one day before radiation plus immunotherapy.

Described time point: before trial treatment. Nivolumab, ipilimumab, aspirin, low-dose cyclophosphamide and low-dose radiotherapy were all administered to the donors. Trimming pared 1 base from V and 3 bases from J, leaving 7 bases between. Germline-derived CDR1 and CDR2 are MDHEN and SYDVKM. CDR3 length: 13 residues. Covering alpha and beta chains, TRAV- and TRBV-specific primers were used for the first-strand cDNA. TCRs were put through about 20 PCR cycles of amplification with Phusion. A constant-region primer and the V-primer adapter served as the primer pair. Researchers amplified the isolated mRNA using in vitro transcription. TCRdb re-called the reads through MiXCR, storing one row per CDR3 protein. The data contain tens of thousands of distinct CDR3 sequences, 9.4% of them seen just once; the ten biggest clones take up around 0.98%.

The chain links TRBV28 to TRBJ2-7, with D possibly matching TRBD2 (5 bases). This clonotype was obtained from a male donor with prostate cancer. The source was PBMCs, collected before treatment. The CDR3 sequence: CASSLSGFYEQYF. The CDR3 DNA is TGTGCCAGCAGTTTATCGGGGTTCTACGAGCAGTACTTC. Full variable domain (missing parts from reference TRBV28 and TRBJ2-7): DVKVTQSSRYLVKRTGEKVFLECVQDMDHENMFWYRQDPGLGLRLIYFSYDVKMKEKGDIPEGYSVSREKKERFSLILESASTNQTSMYLCASSLSGFYEQYFGPGTRLTVT.